This T cell receptor beta chain comes out of a study of a mutant IDH1 vaccine in newly diagnosed glioma listed by TCRdb under 2021. About the investigation overall: Vaccination started 4-6 weeks after radiotherapy alone, or was given together with temozolomide cycles in the groups whose treatment included chemotherapy. Of the approximately 30 treated patients, approximately 62% were male and about 38% were female, and the mean age was approximately 40 years. Before enrollment, patients had received standard therapy of radiotherapy alone, temozolomide alone, or radiochemotherapy with temozolomide; most received the combination. Visit V12 was the week-35 safety follow-up and visit V13 was the week-47 end of study. Peripheral blood samples were drawn at six visits, namely V03 (baseline), V05, V07, V10, V12 and V13. Longitudinal TCRB deep sequencing was performed for around 23 treated patients wherever samples were available for exploratory analyses. Study-wide findings and limitations: Immune responses induced by the vaccine were seen in around 93% of patients across multiple MHC alleles. Pseudoprogression seemed to be unrelated to changes in the top peripheral T cell clonotypes found by TCRB sequencing. PBMC samples for TCRB deep sequencing were selected based on availability. It was noted by the authors that analyses of patient blood samples could not be reproduced owing to sample limitations.

Library preparation was by the immunoSEQ multiplex PCR assay. Rearranged TCR beta chain sequences were amplified using the hsTCRB Kit according to the manufacturer's protocol. TCRB libraries were sequenced on an Illumina MiSeq. Processing in the source paper ran as follows. The kit vendor's proprietary platform handled demultiplexing, trimming and gene mapping. This is the immuneACCESS table as TCRdb keeps it, with only in-frame sequences that have V and J called. A part of the clones is gone; compared with another copy, unresolved V genes explain less than half, and the rest is unexplained. Clone size and V and J calls were adopted from that table, with D and trimming inferred from the DNA. The sample profile shows 20,000 to 25,000 clones; about four fifths of them were found once. Approximately 3% of the sample comes from the top ten. To note about this clone: It lacks a known antigen. Base-call qualities are not available, and no considerably larger clone is one nucleotide away.

In the paper's terms, the time point label means: week 47, end of study. Each vaccine dose, consisting of 300 ug of a 20-mer mutant IDH1 peptide in Montanide, was administered subcutaneously with topical imiquimod. Patients were given eight vaccinations, in weeks 1, 3, 5, 7, 11, 15, 19 and 23, which matched visits V03 through V10. The donors had newly diagnosed IDH1-mutant astrocytomas of WHO grade 3 or 4 that showed loss of nuclear ATRX. The samples were drawn from NOA16, a multicentre, single-arm, open-label phase I trial in Germany that tested a mutant IDH1 peptide vaccine in humans for the first time. Genomic DNA for TCRB sequencing was extracted from EDTA blood using the DNeasy Blood and Tissue Kit. The CDR3 holds 16 amino acids from the cysteine to the phenylalanine. This entry keeps only the CDR3 DNA: 48 bases, framed from base 1. CDR1 ENHRY and CDR2 SYGVKD were looked up in the germline V gene. At the junction V is shortened by 8 bases and J by 0 bases; bases outside the gene matches: 10.

The chain is encoded by TRBV10-3 joined to TRBJ1-5, and 7 junction bases match TRBD1. The source was PBMCs, collected from a glioma patient whose treatment included an IDH1 peptide vaccine. The receptor was isolated from a man aged 40-49 years with glioma. The nucleotide sequence is given as TGTGCCATCGGGAGGGGGACAGACAATAGCAATCAGCCCCAGCATTTT. It specifies CAIGRGTDNSNQPQHF.